This T cell receptor beta chain was identified during a study of cytomegalovirus exposure and HLA in healthy donors. The sample holds a few counts of this clone. The PCR ran on 60 Vbeta and 13 Jbeta primers. Clones were read by immunoSEQ multiplex PCR, and TCRdb kept only the in-frame ones, dropping some. Of more than 95,000 clones in the sample, about 10% were seen once. CDR1 and CDR2 (germline): GTSNPN, SVGIG (reference sequence). The junction had 2 bases not matched to a gene; V was cut back by 0 bases and J by 7 bases. CDR3 length equals 12 residues. Source material: PBMCs. This clonotype originated in a woman aged 18-35 years in good health and CMV-seropositive. This sequence joins TRBV30 and TRBJ1-2, with 7 nucleotides matching TRBD1. The CDR3 DNA is TGTGCCTGGAGTGTGACAGGGACTGGCTACACCTTC. It translates to CAWSVTGTGYTF.